This T cell receptor (beta chain) came from a study of T cells after yellow fever vaccination. Study at large: SMART-Seq v4 Ultra Low Input prepared the low-cell-number fractions. Study-wide points: Primary-vaccination clones mostly resurfaced post-booster (around 95% CD4, just under 90% CD8). Contamination by abundant bulk-population clonotypes could be present in FACS-sorted repertoires.

TCRdb called the 5' RACE reads again in MiXCR, with one record for every CDR3 protein. Of about 320,000 distinct CDR3 sequences listed, approximately 4.3% are singletons. Details on this clonotype: Its cognate antigen is unknown.

The CDR3 is made up of 13 amino acids. Trimming removed 6 bases at V and 3 bases at J, with 9 bases between. The TCR was taken from a man aged 18 to 29 who received the YFV17D yellow fever vaccine. The rearrangement links TRBV12-3 or TRBV12-4 to TRBJ1-5; D ambiguous. Sequences were derived from PBMCs, sampled 15 days after the yellow fever booster vaccination. The CDR3 DNA is TGTGCCAGCAGGGGCCAGAACAATCAGCCCCAGCATTTT. Its protein product is CASRGQNNQPQHF.